This is a list of T cell receptor beta chains from one sample in a study of T-cell reconstitution after alpha-beta-depleted transplantation in children. One entry per CDR3 protein results from TCRdb running MiXCR on the PCR reads. Among more than 85,000 distinct CDR3 sequences listed, roughly 7.1% were seen once. The sample in question was PBMCs, obtained before TCRalphabeta/CD19-depleted stem cell transplant. The receptors were sampled from a boy aged 2 to 9 with acute lymphoblastic leukemia, due to receive a stem cell transplant. Each CDR3 is given with its conserved first and last residue. D genes are given only for firm matches. Clone size is given for some rows only: seen once, a few or many times, or a class if the clone is expanded.

TRBV10-3,.,TRBJ2-1,TRBD2,CAIRHTGTSGGASNEQFF,TGTGCCATCAGACATACCGGGACTAGCGGGGGGGCGAGCAATGAGCAGTTCTTC
TRBV20-1,many,TRBJ2-5,TRBD2,CSASPSGGETQYF,TGCAGTGCTAGCCCTAGCGGGGGGGAGACCCAGTACTTC
TRBV5-1,few,TRBJ2-3,.,CASNPPGRTDTQYF,TGCGCCAGCAATCCTCCCGGCCGCACAGATACGCAGTATTTT
TRBV20-1,many,TRBJ1-2,.,CSARAGLINYGYTF,TGCAGTGCTAGAGCGGGGCTCATTAACTATGGCTACACCTTC
TRBV3-1,.,TRBJ1-6,.,CASSQDLRVRSPLHF,TGTGCCAGCAGCCAAGATCTCAGGGTACGGTCACCCCTCCACTTT
TRBV12-3/TRBV12-4,few,TRBJ1-2,.,CASGGGFYGYTF,TGTGCCAGTGGAGGGGGTTTCTATGGCTACACCTTC
TRBV4-3,many,TRBJ1-1,.,CASSQDRANQGRTFF,TGCGCCAGCAGCCAAGATCGGGCTAATCAGGGGAGGACTTTCTTT
TRBV7-9,few,TRBJ1-2,.,CASSLMEGSNGYTF,TGTGCCAGCAGCTTGATGGAGGGGTCGAATGGCTACACCTTC
TRBV7-6,many,TRBJ2-6,.,CASSFPGANVLTF,TGTGCCAGCAGCTTTCCTGGGGCCAACGTCCTGACTTTC
TRBV5-1,many,TRBJ2-5,.,CASSLEKETQYF,TGCGCCAGCAGCTTGGAGAAAGAGACCCAGTACTTC
TRBV5-1,many,TRBJ2-7,.,CASSLVYGRAYYEQYF,TGCGCCAGCAGCTTGGTGTACGGCAGGGCTTACTACGAGCAGTACTTC
TRBV6-6,many,TRBJ2-6,TRBD1,CASSYWDRSSGANVLTF,TGTGCCAGCAGTTACTGGGACAGAAGCTCTGGGGCCAACGTCCTGACTTTC
TRBV6-1,many,TRBJ2-7,.,CASSEWGDEQYF,TGTGCCAGCAGTGAATGGGGGGACGAGCAGTACTTC
TRBV12-3/TRBV12-4,.,TRBJ1-1,TRBD1,CASCLTGDTEAFF,TGTGCCAGCTGTTTGACAGGGGACACTGAAGCTTTCTTT
TRBV7-9,.,TRBJ1-5,.,CASSFEIGGPNQPQHF,TGTGCCAGCAGCTTCGAAATCGGGGGGCCTAATCAGCCCCAGCATTTT
TRBV20-1,many,TRBJ2-7,.,CSARGELVPVTAEQYF,TGCAGTGCTAGAGGGGAGCTAGTTCCGGTAACTGCCGAGCAGTACTTC
TRBV20-1,.,TRBJ2-7,TRBD2,CSANIAGGPEQYF,TGCAGTGCTAACATAGCGGGGGGGCCCGAGCAGTACTTC
TRBV7-3,many,TRBJ2-7,.,CASSLTGTHEQYF,TGTGCCAGCAGCTTAACAGGGACCCACGAGCAGTACTTC
TRBV5-1,many,TRBJ1-2,.,CASSLGDYGYTF,TGCGCCAGCAGCTTGGGTGACTATGGCTACACCTTC
TRBV6-2/TRBV6-3,many,TRBJ1-4,TRBD1,CASNSRQGWTNEKLFF,TGTGCCAGCAACTCAAGACAGGGGTGGACTAATGAAAAACTGTTTTTT
TRBV4-1,few,TRBJ2-7,TRBD1,CASSHPRDSHEQYF,TGCGCCAGCAGCCACCCCCGGGACAGCCACGAGCAGTACTTC
TRBV6-5,many,TRBJ2-2,.,CASSYSRGSGELFF,TGTGCCAGCAGTTACTCGAGGGGCTCCGGGGAGCTGTTTTTT
TRBV5-1,many,TRBJ2-7,.,CASSLGSLGYEQYF,TGCGCCAGCAGCTTGGGGAGTCTGGGTTACGAGCAGTACTTC
TRBV29-1,few,TRBJ2-7,TRBD1,CSVDFGQEYEQYF,TGCAGCGTCGACTTCGGACAGGAGTACGAGCAGTACTTC
TRBV9,few,TRBJ2-3,TRBD2,CASSVNLAGEQRSDTQYF,TGTGCCAGCAGCGTCAATCTAGCGGGGGAGCAGAGGTCAGATACGCAGTATTTT
TRBV5-1,many,TRBJ1-3,TRBD1,CASSLGTGDFSGNTIYF,TGCGCCAGCAGCTTAGGGACAGGGGACTTCTCTGGAAACACCATATATTTT
TRBV7-9,many,TRBJ1-6,.,CASSPQPTGPLNSPLHF,TGTGCCAGCAGCCCCCAACCTACAGGCCCCTTGAATTCACCCCTCCACTTT
TRBV27,.,TRBJ1-1,.,CASSLSHPGVLNTEAFF,TGTGCCAGCAGTTTATCGCATCCCGGGGTACTGAACACTGAAGCTTTCTTT
TRBV2,.,TRBJ2-7,TRBD1,CATRGTGGGEQYF,TGTGCCACCAGGGGGACAGGGGGTGGCGAGCAGTACTTC
TRBV20-1,many,TRBJ2-1,TRBD2,CSASGTSGVEQFF,TGCAGTGCTAGTGGGACTAGCGGGGTTGAGCAGTTCTTC
TRBV3-1,few,TRBJ1-2,TRBD1,CASSQDWGTANYGYTF,TGTGCCAGCAGCCAAGATTGGGGGACAGCCAACTATGGCTACACCTTC
TRBV5-1,many,TRBJ2-1,TRBD2,CASSGGLAGDEQFF,TGCGCCAGCAGCGGGGGACTAGCGGGCGATGAGCAGTTCTTC
TRBV7-2,few,TRBJ2-1,.,CASSLRLNSHLRSSYNEQFF,TGTGCCAGCAGCTTGAGGCTAAACAGCCACCTAAGGAGCTCCTACAATGAGCAGTTCTTC
TRBV29-1,many,TRBJ1-1,.,CSVGTALGGDTEAFF,TGCAGCGTGGGGACGGCCTTAGGGGGGGACACTGAAGCTTTCTTT
TRBV3-1,.,TRBJ2-1,TRBD2,CASSQDPHRLAGNPYNEQFF,TGTGCCAGCAGCCAAGACCCCCATAGGCTAGCGGGGAATCCCTACAATGAGCAGTTCTTC
TRBV27,many,TRBJ2-3,.,CASSWGAGGPTDTQYF,TGTGCCAGCAGTTGGGGAGCCGGGGGGCCCACAGATACGCAGTATTTT
TRBV5-5,few,TRBJ1-2,TRBD1,CASSTGTGANYGYTF,TGTGCCAGCAGCACCGGGACAGGGGCTAACTATGGCTACACCTTC
TRBV4-2,many,TRBJ2-2,.,CASSQGSGFGELFF,TGTGCCAGCAGCCAAGGTTCGGGGTTCGGGGAGCTGTTTTTT
TRBV5-1,few,TRBJ1-2,TRBD1,CASSLAMTGRNGYTF,TGCGCCAGCAGCTTGGCCATGACAGGGCGGAATGGCTACACCTTC
TRBV5-1,many,TRBJ1-1,.,CASSFNTGSMTNAFF,TGCGCCAGCAGCTTCAATACGGGGTCAATGACTAATGCTTTCTTT
TRBV5-1,many,TRBJ1-4,.,CASSVNGEKLFF,TGCGCCAGCAGCGTGAACGGGGAAAAACTGTTTTTT
TRBV7-9,many,TRBJ2-3,.,CASIEADTQYF,TGTGCCAGCATAGAGGCAGATACGCAGTATTTT
TRBV12-3/TRBV12-4,few,TRBJ2-5,TRBD2,CASSLGGGLPGTQYF,TGTGCCAGCAGTTTGGGGGGGGGTCTTCCGGGGACCCAGTACTTC
TRBV11-2,many,TRBJ2-3,.,CASSLQVGPQYF,TGTGCCAGCAGCCTTCAGGTGGGCCCCCAGTATTTT
TRBV5-1,.,TRBJ2-3,TRBD2,CASGSSGLAGNTQYF,TGCGCCAGCGGGTCCTCCGGACTAGCGGGGAATACGCAGTATTTT
TRBV11-2,many,TRBJ2-2,.,CASSFGTSNTGELFF,TGTGCCAGCAGCTTTGGGACTTCGAACACCGGGGAGCTGTTTTTT
TRBV4-2,.,TRBJ2-3,TRBD2,CASSQDLAGGFTDTQYF,TGTGCCAGCAGCCAAGATTTGGCGGGGGGCTTCACAGATACGCAGTATTTT
TRBV11-2,few,TRBJ2-3,TRBD2,CASSATGGPIDTQYF,TGTGCCAGCAGCGCGACGGGGGGGCCAATAGATACGCAGTATTTT
TRBV9,many,TRBJ2-1,.,CASSVVGDFYNEQFF,TGTGCCAGCAGCGTAGTAGGGGATTTCTACAATGAGCAGTTCTTC
TRBV7-6,.,TRBJ2-1,.,CASSLMTRMLGGNEQFF,TGTGCCAGCAGCTTGATGACTAGAATGCTCGGAGGAAATGAGCAGTTCTTC
TRBV15,medium-sized,TRBJ2-5,TRBD2,CATSRETSGGYETQYF,TGTGCCACCAGCAGAGAAACTAGCGGGGGGTATGAGACCCAGTACTTC
TRBV7-3,few,TRBJ2-1,.,CASSPGLNWDEQFF,TGTGCCAGCAGCCCCGGACTCAATTGGGATGAGCAGTTCTTC
TRBV7-2,.,TRBJ2-1,TRBD2,CASSAALAGGPGEQFF,TGTGCCAGCAGCGCGGCTCTAGCGGGGGGGCCGGGCGAGCAGTTCTTC
TRBV6-1,.,TRBJ2-3,.,CASRSGHRTDTQYF,TGTGCCAGCAGATCGGGACACCGCACAGATACGCAGTATTTT
TRBV20-1,few,TRBJ2-1,.,CIAHGGDRSYNEQFF,TGCATTGCTCACGGGGGGGACAGGTCCTACAATGAGCAGTTCTTC
TRBV12-3/TRBV12-4,.,TRBJ2-5,TRBD2,CASSFKPAGLAGDKRETQYF,TGTGCCAGCAGTTTCAAGCCAGCTGGGCTAGCGGGGGATAAGAGGGAGACCCAGTACTTC
TRBV7-8,many,TRBJ1-5,.,CASSSSPGYSNQPQHF,TGTGCCAGCAGCTCAAGTCCTGGCTATAGCAATCAGCCCCAGCATTTT